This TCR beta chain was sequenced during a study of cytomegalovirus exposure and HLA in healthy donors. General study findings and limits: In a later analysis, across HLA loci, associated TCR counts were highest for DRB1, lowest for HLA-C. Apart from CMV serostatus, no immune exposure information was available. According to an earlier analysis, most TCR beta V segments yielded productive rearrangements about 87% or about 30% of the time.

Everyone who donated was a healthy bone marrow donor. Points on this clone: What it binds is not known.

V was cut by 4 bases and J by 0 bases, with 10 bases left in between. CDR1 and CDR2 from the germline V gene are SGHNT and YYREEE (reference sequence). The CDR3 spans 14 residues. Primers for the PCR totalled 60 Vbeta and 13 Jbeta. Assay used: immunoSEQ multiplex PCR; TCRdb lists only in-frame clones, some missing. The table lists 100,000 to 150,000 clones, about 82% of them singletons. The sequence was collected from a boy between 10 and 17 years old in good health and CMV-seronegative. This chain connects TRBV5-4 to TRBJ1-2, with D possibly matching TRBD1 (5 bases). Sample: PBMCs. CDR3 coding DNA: TGTGCCAGCAGCGGACTACAGGCTAACTATGGCTACACCTTC. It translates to CASSGLQANYGYTF.